This T cell receptor (beta chain) was recovered during a study of brain T cells in children with intractable seizures. Study findings and constraints: Only CDR3 sequence similarity suggested viral specificity, without known HCMV serostatus. Clones missing pre-surgery may reflect undersampling of that blood sample.

Surgery cases with the highest brain T cell transcript signatures were chosen for sequencing. Before surgery, patients took at least one anti-epileptic drug. Germline V lookup: CDR1 LNHDA, CDR2 SQIVND (reference sequence). Between the trimmed V and J ends, which lost 7 bases and 6 bases, there was a span of 10 bases. This CDR3 has 13 amino acids. Concerning this clone: The antigen is not known.

Repertoires were generated with immunoSEQ multiplex PCR, while TCRdb's copy carries only in-frame clones and drops some. In the table there are roughly 80,000 clones, roughly 91% of which are singletons. The sample here was peripheral blood, taken at surgery. This receptor was obtained from a boy under three years old with tuberous sclerosis and intractable seizures. V and J are TRBV19 and TRBJ1-6; D remains ambiguous. The CDR3 loop is CASNRLTNSPLHF. Here the CDR3 DNA reads TGTGCCAGTAATAGGCTGACTAATTCACCCCTCCACTTT.